The rows below give T cell receptor beta chains drawn from one sample of a study of T cells in Graves' hyperthyroidism and ophthalmopathy. TCRdb fed the multiplex PCR reads into MiXCR, producing one record per CDR3 protein. This sample carries some 360,000 distinct CDR3 sequences, approximately 18% of them seen once, and the ten largest clones take roughly 16%. Material for sequencing was blood. All receptors come from a woman aged 40 to 50 with Graves' ophthalmopathy. The CDR3 runs from the conserved cysteine through the conserved F or W. The D gene is left open where the match is weak. Clone size appears in some rows only: once, few, many, or a class for an expanded clone.

j_call | v_call | clone_size | d_call | cdr3_nt | cdr3_aa
TRBJ1-1 | TRBV6-5 | - | TRBD1 | TGTGCCAGCAGTTCAACAGGGGCCCGAGAAGCTTTCTTT | CASSSTGAREAFF
TRBJ2-6 | TRBV19 | many | - | TGTGCCAGTACCACAGACGGAACCTCTGGGGCCAACGTCCTGACTTTC | CASTTDGTSGANVLTF
TRBJ1-2 | TRBV29-1 | many | - | TGCAGCGTTGAAGAACAGCTATTTAACTATGGCTACACCTTC | CSVEEQLFNYGYTF
TRBJ2-2 | TRBV18 | - | - | TGTGCCAGCTCACGGGGGACAAGGACCGGGGAGCTGTTTTTT | CASSRGTRTGELFF
TRBJ1-6 | TRBV12-3/TRBV12-4 | many | - | TGTGCCAGCAGATTGAGGCAGGGACAAGCACCCCTCCACTTT | CASRLRQGQAPLHF
TRBJ2-7 | TRBV30 | many | TRBD1 | TGTGCCTGGAGTGATTCGGGACAGTTGTACTTC | CAWSDSGQLYF
TRBJ2-6 | TRBV28 | many | - | TGTGCCAGCAGTTTCAGTACTGGGGCCAACGTCCTGACTTTC | CASSFSTGANVLTF
TRBJ2-5 | TRBV4-2 | many | TRBD2 | TGTGCCAGCAGCCAACCCGGGACTAGCGGGAGGGCCCAAGAGACCCAGTACTTC | CASSQPGTSGRAQETQYF
TRBJ1-5 | TRBV11-2 | - | - | TGTGCCAGCAGCTTAGTTGGGATGGCTCAGCCCCAGCATTTT | CASSLVGMAQPQHF
TRBJ2-5 | TRBV6-5 | many | - | TGTGCCAGCAGCTCTAGACCGCGGGAGACCCAGTACTTC | CASSSRPRETQYF
TRBJ1-2 | TRBV7-2 | - | - | TGTGCCAGCAGCCTACCTGGGGGGGACGATGGCTACACCTTC | CASSLPGGDDGYTF
TRBJ2-5 | TRBV29-1 | many | - | TGCAGCGTTGACAGGGGGACCCAGTACTTC | CSVDRGTQYF
TRBJ2-5 | TRBV6-5 | many | TRBD2 | TGTGCCAGCAGTTACGGGAGGGGGACCCAGTACTTC | CASSYGRGTQYF
TRBJ2-5 | TRBV7-2 | - | TRBD2 | TGTGCCAGCAGCCGGACTAGCGGGTTTTGGCAAGAGACCCAGTACTTC | CASSRTSGFWQETQYF
TRBJ1-6 | TRBV20-1 | many | TRBD1 | TGCAGTGCGGGAGGACAGGGGTATTCACCCCTCCACTTT | CSAGGQGYSPLHF
TRBJ1-5 | TRBV28 | many | - | TGTGCCAGCAGATCTTACAGCGATCAGTCCCAGCATTTT | CASRSYSDQSQHF
TRBJ1-3 | TRBV27 | many | - | TGTGCCAGCAGTTTAAGGGATGGAAACACCATATATTTT | CASSLRDGNTIYF
TRBJ2-7 | TRBV25-1 | many | - | TGTGCCAGCAGTGAACCCACCGGCTCGTCATTGAGCGAGCAGTACTTC | CASSEPTGSSLSEQYF
TRBJ1-5 | TRBV12-5 | many | TRBD1 | TGTGCTAGTGGTTTACTACGCCTCCCGGACAGGGTCTATCAGCCCCAGCATTTT | CASGLLRLPDRVYQPQHF
TRBJ1-5 | TRBV19 | many | - | TGTGCCAGTAGTATAGATGTCGGTCAGCCCCAGCATTTT | CASSIDVGQPQHF
TRBJ2-4 | TRBV6-1 | many | - | TGTGCCAGCAGCCAAGGGGCTCTAGCCAAAAACATTCAGTACTTC | CASSQGALAKNIQYF
TRBJ2-7 | TRBV6-1 | once | TRBD1 | TGTGCCAGCAGACCCCGGGACAGGAGCTCCTACGAGCAGTACTTC | CASRPRDRSSYEQYF
TRBJ2-5 | TRBV11-2 | many | - | TGTGCCAGCAGATTGGGTCAGTACCAAGAGACCCAGTACTTC | CASRLGQYQETQYF
TRBJ2-7 | TRBV28 | many | TRBD2 | TGTGCCAGCAGCTCTAGCGGGAGGAACTCCTACGAGCAGTACTTC | CASSSSGRNSYEQYF
TRBJ2-7 | TRBV29-1 | - | TRBD1 | TGCAGCGTTGGGCAGGGGGAACCCTACGAGCAGTACTTC | CSVGQGEPYEQYF
TRBJ1-2 | TRBV15 | few | - | TGTGCCACCAGCAGAGGAGATGTCCTGGACAGCGCTGATGGCTACATCTTC | CATSRGDVLDSADGYIF
TRBJ2-7 | TRBV6-1 | many | - | TGTGCCAGCAGTGCACCACGCGGGTTTGCCGCCTACGAGCAGTACTTC | CASSAPRGFAAYEQYF
TRBJ1-1 | TRBV9 | many | - | TGTGCCAGCAGCTTCGACCTAAGGACTGAAGCTTTCTTT | CASSFDLRTEAFF
TRBJ2-7 | TRBV13 | many | - | TGTGCCAGCAGCTTAGGTTACTACGAGCAGTACTTC | CASSLGYYEQYF
TRBJ2-2 | TRBV2 | many | - | TGTGCCAGCATGAAGGCCTTGGGGGAGCTGTTTTTT | CASMKALGELFF
TRBJ1-1 | TRBV6-1 | many | - | TGTGCCAGCAGTGAACAACAGGCTAACACTGAAGCTTTCTTT | CASSEQQANTEAFF
TRBJ1-5 | TRBV27 | many | - | TGTGCCAGCAGGGATCAGCCCCAGCATTTT | CASRDQPQHF
TRBJ1-5 | TRBV5-6 | - | - | TGTGCCAGCAGCTCCCGGGACAAACCTAGCAATCAGCCCCGGCATTTT | CASSSRDKPSNQPRHF
TRBJ1-1 | TRBV6-1 | many | - | TGTGCCAGCAGACTAGTTGTGGACACTGAAGCTTTCTTT | CASRLVVDTEAFF
TRBJ2-2 | TRBV5-1 | few | - | TGCGCCAGCAGCTTGGGGCAGAACGCCGGGGAGCTGTTTTTT | CASSLGQNAGELFF
TRBJ2-1 | TRBV12-3/TRBV12-4 | - | - | TGTGCCAGCAGTTTGGGTAGGGAGCAGTTCTTC | CASSLGREQFF
TRBJ2-2 | TRBV3-1 | many | TRBD2 | TGTGCCAGCAGCCTTTCCGCTGGGACTAGCGGGAGGCTTAACACCGGGGAGCTGTTTTTT | CASSLSAGTSGRLNTGELFF
TRBJ1-1 | TRBV11-2 | few | - | TGTGCCAGCAGCTTAGACGGCTTCACTGAAGCTTTCTTT | CASSLDGFTEAFF
TRBJ2-7 | TRBV7-6 | - | - | - | CASSFYICSVTGVTYEQYF
TRBJ2-3 | TRBV12-3/TRBV12-4 | many | - | TGTGCCAGCCAAGGCCCCACAGATACGCAGTATTTT | CASQGPTDTQYF
TRBJ2-4 | TRBV11-2 | many | - | TGTGCCAGCAGCTTAGACAGGGGGGTTGCCAAAAACATTCAGTACTTC | CASSLDRGVAKNIQYF
TRBJ2-3 | TRBV7-6 | - | TRBD2 | TGTGCCAGCAGCTACGGCCAGCGGGAGGGCATGACAGATACGCAGTATTTT | CASSYGQREGMTDTQYF
TRBJ2-7 | TRBV15 | - | TRBD2 | TGTGCCACCAGCTCCAGAGCGGGAGTCCACGAGCAGTACTTC | CATSSRAGVHEQYF
TRBJ2-3 | TRBV6-2/TRBV6-3 | many | - | TGTGCCAGCAGGAAGTTGGGCAGTCAGGCAGATACGCAGTATTTT | CASRKLGSQADTQYF
TRBJ2-7 | TRBV19 | many | - | TGTGCCAGTAGTGGCACCTACGAGCAGTACTTC | CASSGTYEQYF
TRBJ1-3 | TRBV28 | many | - | TGTGCCAGCAGCACGGACATACCTGGAAACACCATATATTTT | CASSTDIPGNTIYF
TRBJ1-1 | TRBV28 | many | TRBD1 | TGTGCCAGCAGTCTCTCCCGATCGACAGGGGACCACGCTTTCTTT | CASSLSRSTGDHAFF
TRBJ2-7 | TRBV7-2 | many | TRBD1 | TGTGCCAGCAGCGCCGACAGGGTCGTTAAGGACGAGCAGTACTTC | CASSADRVVKDEQYF
TRBJ2-5 | TRBV6-1 | many | - | TGTGCCAGCAGAGAACCCCGGGGGCTAGGGACCCAGTACTTC | CASREPRGLGTQYF
TRBJ1-5 | TRBV6-5 | few | TRBD1 | TGTGCCAGCAGTTACTCGACAGGGGGCAATCAGCCCCAGCATTTT | CASSYSTGGNQPQHF
TRBJ1-3 | TRBV6-4 | medium-sized | - | TGTGCCAGCAGAATGACGTCAGGGGATGTCGCTGGAAACACCATATATTTT | CASRMTSGDVAGNTIYF
TRBJ1-2 | TRBV2 | many | TRBD1 | TGTGCCAGCAGGGGGGACAGTTATGGCTACACCTTC | CASRGDSYGYTF
TRBJ2-2 | TRBV7-8 | many | - | TGTGCCAGCAGCTTTAGGGAAAACACCGGGGAGCTGTTTTTT | CASSFRENTGELFF
TRBJ2-7 | TRBV29-1 | many | TRBD1 | TGCAGCGTTGAGGGACAGTCCAGGGAGCAGTACTTC | CSVEGQSREQYF
TRBJ1-1 | TRBV12-3/TRBV12-4 | - | - | TGTGCCAGCAGGTCGAGAGAGGAAGCTTTCTTT | CASRSREEAFF
TRBJ1-3 | TRBV12-3/TRBV12-4 | - | - | TGTGCCAGCAGTTTTGGGACCACCTCTGGAAACACCATATATTTT | CASSFGTTSGNTIYF
TRBJ1-1 | TRBV9 | many | - | TGTGCCAGCAGCGTTAAGATTAACACTGAAGCTTTCTTT | CASSVKINTEAFF
TRBJ2-7 | TRBV6-5 | once | - | TGTGCAAGCAGTTACGCCCGCGACGCAGGGCTCGAGCAGTCCTTC | CASSYARDAGLEQSF
TRBJ1-2 | TRBV5-4 | many | - | TGTGCCAGCAGCTTGGCCGGGGGGGGTCGGTATAGCTATGGCTACACCTTC | CASSLAGGGRYSYGYTF